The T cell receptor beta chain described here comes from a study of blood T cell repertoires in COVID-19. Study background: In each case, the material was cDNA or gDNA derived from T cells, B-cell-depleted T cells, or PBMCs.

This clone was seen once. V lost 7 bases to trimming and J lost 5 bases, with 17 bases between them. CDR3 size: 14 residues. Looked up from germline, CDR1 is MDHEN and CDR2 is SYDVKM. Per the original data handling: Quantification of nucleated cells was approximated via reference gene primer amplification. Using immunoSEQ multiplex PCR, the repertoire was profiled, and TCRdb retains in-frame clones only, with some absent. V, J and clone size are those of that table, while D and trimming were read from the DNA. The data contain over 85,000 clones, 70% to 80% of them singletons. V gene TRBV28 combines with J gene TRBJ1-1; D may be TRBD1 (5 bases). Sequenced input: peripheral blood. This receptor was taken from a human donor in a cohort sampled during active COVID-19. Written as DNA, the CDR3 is TGTGCCAGCATCCTGGGCGGGGGACGGACTGAAGCTTTCTTT. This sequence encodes CASILGGGRTEAFF.